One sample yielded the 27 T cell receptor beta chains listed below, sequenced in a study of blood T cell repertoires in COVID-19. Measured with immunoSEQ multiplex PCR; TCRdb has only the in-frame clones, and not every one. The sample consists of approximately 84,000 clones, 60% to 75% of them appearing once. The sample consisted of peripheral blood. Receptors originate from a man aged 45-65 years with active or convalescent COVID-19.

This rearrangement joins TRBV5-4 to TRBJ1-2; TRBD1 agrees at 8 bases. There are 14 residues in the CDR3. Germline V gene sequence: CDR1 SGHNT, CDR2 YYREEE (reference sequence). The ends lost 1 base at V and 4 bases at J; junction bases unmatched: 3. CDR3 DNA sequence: TGTGCCAGCAGCTTGCAGGGGGCAGTCTATGGCTACACCTTC. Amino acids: CASSLQGAVYGYTF.

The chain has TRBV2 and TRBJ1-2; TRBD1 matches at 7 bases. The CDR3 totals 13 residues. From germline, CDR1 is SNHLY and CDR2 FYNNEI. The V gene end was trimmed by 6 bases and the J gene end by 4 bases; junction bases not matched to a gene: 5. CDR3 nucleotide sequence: TGTGCCAGCAGGGAACAGGGGAGCTATGGCTACACCTTC. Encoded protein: CASREQGSYGYTF. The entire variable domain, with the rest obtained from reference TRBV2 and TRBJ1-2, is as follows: EPEVTQTPSHQVTQMGQEVILRCVPISNHLYFYWYRQILGQKVEFLVSFYNNEISEKSEIFDDQFSVERPDGSNFTLKIRSTKLEDSAMYFCASREQGSYGYTFGSGTRLTVV.

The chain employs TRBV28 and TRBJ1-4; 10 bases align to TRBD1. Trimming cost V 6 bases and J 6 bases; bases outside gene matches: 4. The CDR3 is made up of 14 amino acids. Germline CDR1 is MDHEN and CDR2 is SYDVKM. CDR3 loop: CASSQDRGYEKLFF. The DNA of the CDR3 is TGTGCCAGCAGCCAGGACAGGGGGTATGAAAAACTGTTTTTT.

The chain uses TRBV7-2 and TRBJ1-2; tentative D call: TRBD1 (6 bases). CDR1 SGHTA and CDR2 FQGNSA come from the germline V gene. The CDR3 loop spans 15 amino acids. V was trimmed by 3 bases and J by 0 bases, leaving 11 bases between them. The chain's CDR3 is CASSFGGLSNYGYTF. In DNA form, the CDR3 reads TGTGCCAGCAGCTTTGGGGGCCTCTCTAACTATGGCTACACCTTC. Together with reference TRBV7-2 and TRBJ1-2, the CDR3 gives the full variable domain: GAGVSQSPSNKVTEKGKDVELRCDPISGHTALYWYRQSLGQGLEFLIYFQGNSAPDKSGLPSDRFSAERTGGSVSTLTIQRTQQEDSAVYLCASSFGGLSNYGYTFGSGTRLTVV.

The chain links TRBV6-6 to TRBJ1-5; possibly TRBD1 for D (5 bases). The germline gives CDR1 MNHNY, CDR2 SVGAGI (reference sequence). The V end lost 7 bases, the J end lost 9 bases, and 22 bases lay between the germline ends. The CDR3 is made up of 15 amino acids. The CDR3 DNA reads TGTGCCAGCATTCAGGGTAGGAGGGGATGGGGGCCCCAGCATTTT. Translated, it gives CASIQGRRGWGPQHF.

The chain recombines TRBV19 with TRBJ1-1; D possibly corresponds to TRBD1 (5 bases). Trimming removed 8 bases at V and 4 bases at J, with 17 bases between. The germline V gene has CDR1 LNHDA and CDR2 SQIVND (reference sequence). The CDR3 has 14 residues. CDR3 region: CASRPGQGTTEAFF. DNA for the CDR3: TGTGCCAGTCGCCCCGGGCAGGGAACCACTGAAGCTTTCTTT.

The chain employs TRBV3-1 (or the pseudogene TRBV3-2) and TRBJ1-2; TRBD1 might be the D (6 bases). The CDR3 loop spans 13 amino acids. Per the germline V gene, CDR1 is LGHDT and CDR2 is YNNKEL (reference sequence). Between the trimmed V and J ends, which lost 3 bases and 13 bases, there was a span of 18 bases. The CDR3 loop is CASSHSSRGAGTF. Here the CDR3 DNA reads TGTGCCAGCAGCCACTCAAGCAGGGGCGCTGGCACCTTC.

The CDR3 coding sequence is TGTGCCAGCTGCGATTACAGGGTAAATCAGCCCCAGCATTTT. It translates to CASCDYRVNQPQHF. The V call is TRBV28, the J call TRBJ1-5; a possible D gene is TRBD1 (6 bases). The CDR3 spans 14 residues. The ends were cut back, 8 bases at V and 4 bases at J, with 15 bases in the middle. CDR1 MDHEN and CDR2 SYDVKM come from the germline V gene.

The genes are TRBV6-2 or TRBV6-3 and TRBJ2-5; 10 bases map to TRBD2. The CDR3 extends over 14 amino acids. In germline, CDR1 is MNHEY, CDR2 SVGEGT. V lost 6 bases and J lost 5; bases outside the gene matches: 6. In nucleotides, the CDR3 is TGTGCCAGCAGCCCTCTAGCGGGGGTCGAGACCCAGTACTTC. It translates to CASSPLAGVETQYF.

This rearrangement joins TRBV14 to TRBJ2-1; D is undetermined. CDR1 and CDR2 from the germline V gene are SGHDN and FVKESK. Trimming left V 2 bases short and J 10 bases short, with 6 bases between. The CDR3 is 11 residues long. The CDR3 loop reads CASSQSAEQFF. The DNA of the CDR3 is TGTGCCAGCAGCCAATCTGCGGAGCAGTTCTTC.

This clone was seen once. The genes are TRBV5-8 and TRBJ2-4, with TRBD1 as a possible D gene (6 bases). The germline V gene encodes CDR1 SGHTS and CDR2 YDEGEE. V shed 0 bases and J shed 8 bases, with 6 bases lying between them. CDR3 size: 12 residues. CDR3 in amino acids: CASSLAGDIQYF. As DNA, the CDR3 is TGTGCCAGCAGCTTGGCAGGGGACATTCAGTACTTC.

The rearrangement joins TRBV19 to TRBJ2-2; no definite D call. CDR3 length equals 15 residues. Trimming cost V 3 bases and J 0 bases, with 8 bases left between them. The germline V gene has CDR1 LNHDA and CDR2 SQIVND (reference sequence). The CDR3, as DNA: TGTGCCAGTAGTATCAGGATCCCGAACACCGGGGAGCTGTTTTTT. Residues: CASSIRIPNTGELFF.

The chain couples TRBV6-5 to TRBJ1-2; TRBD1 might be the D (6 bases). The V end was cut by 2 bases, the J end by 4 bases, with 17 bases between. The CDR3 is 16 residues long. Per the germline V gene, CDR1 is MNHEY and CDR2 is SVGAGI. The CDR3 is CASSYRSAGEGYGYTF. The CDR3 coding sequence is TGTGCCAGCAGTTACAGGAGCGCAGGGGAAGGCTATGGCTACACCTTC.

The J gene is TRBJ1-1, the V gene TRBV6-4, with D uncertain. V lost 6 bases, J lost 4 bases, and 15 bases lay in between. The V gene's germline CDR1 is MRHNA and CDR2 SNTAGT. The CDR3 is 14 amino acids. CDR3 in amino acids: CASRKMSGGTEAFF. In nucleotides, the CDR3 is TGTGCCAGCAGGAAAATGTCGGGAGGCACTGAAGCTTTCTTT.

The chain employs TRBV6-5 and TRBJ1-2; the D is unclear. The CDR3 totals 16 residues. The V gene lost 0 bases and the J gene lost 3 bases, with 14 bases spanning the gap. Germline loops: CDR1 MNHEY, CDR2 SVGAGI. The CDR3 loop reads CASSYSRQSNDYGYTF. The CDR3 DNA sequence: TGTGCCAGCAGTTACTCGAGGCAGTCCAACGACTATGGCTACACCTTC.

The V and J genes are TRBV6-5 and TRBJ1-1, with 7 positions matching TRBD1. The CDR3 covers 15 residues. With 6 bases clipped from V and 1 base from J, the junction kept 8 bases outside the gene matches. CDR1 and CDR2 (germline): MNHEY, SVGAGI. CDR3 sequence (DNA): TGTGCCAGCAGAATACAGGGGTCCCCGAACACTGAAGCTTTCTTT. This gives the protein CASRIQGSPNTEAFF.

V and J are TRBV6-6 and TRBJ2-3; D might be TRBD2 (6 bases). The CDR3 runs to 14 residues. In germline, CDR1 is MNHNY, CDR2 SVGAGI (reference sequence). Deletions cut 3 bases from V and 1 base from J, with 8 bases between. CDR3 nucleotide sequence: TGTGCCAGCAGTTATCCTAGCGGCACAGATACGCAGTATTTT. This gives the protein CASSYPSGTDTQYF.

The CDR3: CASSPEAGVYEQYF. The CDR3 nucleotides read TGTGCCAGCAGCCCGGAGGCGGGAGTCTACGAGCAGTACTTC. This chain links TRBV5-4 with TRBJ2-7; 7 nucleotides align to TRBD2. The CDR3 extends over 14 amino acids. Trimming removed 4 bases from V and 3 bases from J; junction bases left unmatched: 7. Looked up from germline, CDR1 is SGHNT and CDR2 is YYREEE (reference sequence).

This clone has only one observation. As DNA, the CDR3 is TGTGCCAGCAGCGTAGAGGGGCGGGACACGCAGTATTTT. This codes for CASSVEGRDTQYF. This chain connects TRBV9 to TRBJ2-3; a weak D match, TRBD2 (6 bases). V was shortened by 0 bases and J by 9 bases, with 11 bases between the two germline ends. Germline assignment: CDR1 SGDLS and CDR2 YYNGEE. This CDR3 contains 13 residues.

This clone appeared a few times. The CDR3 here is CASSYATGSYGYTF. As DNA, the CDR3 is TGTGCCAGCAGCTACGCGACAGGATCCTATGGCTACACCTTC. The chain couples TRBV7-8 to TRBJ1-2, with D possibly TRBD1 on 6 matching bases. Trimming removed 4 bases from V and 4 bases from J, with 13 bases in between. In germline, CDR1 is SGHVS, CDR2 FQNEAQ. This CDR3 has 14 amino acids.

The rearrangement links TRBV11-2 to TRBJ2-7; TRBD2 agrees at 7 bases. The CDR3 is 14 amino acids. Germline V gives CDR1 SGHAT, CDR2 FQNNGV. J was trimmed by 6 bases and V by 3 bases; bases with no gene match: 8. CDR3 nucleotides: TGTGCCAGCAGCTTGGCTACTAGCGCCCCCGAGCAGTACTTC. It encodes CASSLATSAPEQYF.

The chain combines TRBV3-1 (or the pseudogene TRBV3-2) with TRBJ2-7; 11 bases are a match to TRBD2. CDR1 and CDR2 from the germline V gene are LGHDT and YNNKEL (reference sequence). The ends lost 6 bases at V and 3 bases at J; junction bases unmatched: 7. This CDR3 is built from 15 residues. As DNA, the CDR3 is TGTGCCAGCAGGGGGGGACTAGCGGTCGGCTACGAGCAGTACTTC. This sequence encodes CASRGGLAVGYEQYF.

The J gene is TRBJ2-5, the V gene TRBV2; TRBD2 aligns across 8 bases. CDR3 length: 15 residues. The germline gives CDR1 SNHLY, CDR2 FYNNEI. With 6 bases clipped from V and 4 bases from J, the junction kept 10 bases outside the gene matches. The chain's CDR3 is CASSPTRTSRETQYF. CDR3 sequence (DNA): TGTGCCAGCAGCCCGACCCGGACTAGCAGAGAGACCCAGTACTTC.

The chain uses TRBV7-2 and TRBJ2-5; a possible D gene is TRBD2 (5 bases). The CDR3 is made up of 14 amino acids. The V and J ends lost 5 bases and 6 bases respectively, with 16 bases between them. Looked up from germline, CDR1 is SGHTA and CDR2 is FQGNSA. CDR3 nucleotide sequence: TGTGCCAGCAGCCCCCCACGGGGTACAAAGACCCAGTACTTC. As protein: CASSPPRGTKTQYF.

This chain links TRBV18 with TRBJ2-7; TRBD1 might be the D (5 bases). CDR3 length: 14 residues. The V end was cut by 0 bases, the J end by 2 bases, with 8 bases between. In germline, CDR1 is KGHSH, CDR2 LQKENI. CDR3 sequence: CASSPPGVPYEQYF. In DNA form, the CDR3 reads TGTGCCAGCTCACCACCAGGGGTCCCCTACGAGCAGTACTTC.

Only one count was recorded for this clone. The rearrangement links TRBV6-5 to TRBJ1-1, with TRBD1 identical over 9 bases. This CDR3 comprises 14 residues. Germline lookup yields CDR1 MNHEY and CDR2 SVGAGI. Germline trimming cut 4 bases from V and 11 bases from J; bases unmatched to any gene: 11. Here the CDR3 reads CASSWGTGPMWAFF. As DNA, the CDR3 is TGTGCCAGCAGTTGGGGGACAGGGCCAATGTGGGCTTTCTTT.

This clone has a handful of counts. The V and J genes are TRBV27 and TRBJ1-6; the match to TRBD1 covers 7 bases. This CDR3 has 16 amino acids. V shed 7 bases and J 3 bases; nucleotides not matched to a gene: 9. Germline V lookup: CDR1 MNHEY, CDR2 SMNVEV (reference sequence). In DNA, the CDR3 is TGTGCCAGCACCTCGAGCCGGGACAGCTATAATTCACCCCTCCACTTT. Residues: CASTSSRDSYNSPLHF.